This TCR beta chain was recorded in a study of T cell responses to AZD1222 COVID-19 vaccine. The CDR3 is 15 residues long. Germline V gene lookup returns CDR1 SEHNR and CDR2 FQNEAQ (reference sequence). Trimming removed 1 base from V and 6 bases from J, with 13 bases in between. Produced via immunoSEQ multiplex PCR; TCRdb's table is partial and in-frame only. The repertoire holds about 180,000 clones, with 75% to 90% as singletons. The TCR comes from an adult in good health. Source: peripheral blood, taken on day 0 of AZD1222 vaccination. The chain links TRBV7-9 to TRBJ2-1; D possibly corresponds to TRBD2 (5 bases). The chain's CDR3 is CASSLDQRPTNEQFF. Written as DNA, the CDR3 is TGTGCCAGCAGCTTAGACCAGCGGCCAACCAATGAGCAGTTCTTC.